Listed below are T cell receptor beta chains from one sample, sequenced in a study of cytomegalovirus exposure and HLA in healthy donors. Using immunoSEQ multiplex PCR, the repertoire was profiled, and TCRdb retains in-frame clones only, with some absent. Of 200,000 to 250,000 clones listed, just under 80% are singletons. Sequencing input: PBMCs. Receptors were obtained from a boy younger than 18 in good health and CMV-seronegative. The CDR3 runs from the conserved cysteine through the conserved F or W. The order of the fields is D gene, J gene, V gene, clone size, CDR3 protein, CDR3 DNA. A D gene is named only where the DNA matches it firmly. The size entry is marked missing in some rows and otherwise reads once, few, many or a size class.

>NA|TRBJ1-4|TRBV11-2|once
CASSLANRGGKLFF
TGTGCCAGCAGCTTAGCTAACAGAGGGGGAAAACTGTTTTTT
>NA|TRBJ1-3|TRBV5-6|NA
CASGRGGNTIYF
TGTGCCAGCGGGAGGGGTGGAAACACCATATATTTT
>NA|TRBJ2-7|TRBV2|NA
CASTQDGEIHEQYF
TGTGCCAGCACCCAGGACGGGGAGATCCACGAGCAGTACTTC
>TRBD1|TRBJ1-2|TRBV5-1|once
CASSLELFGTGNDGYTF
TGCGCCAGCAGCTTGGAACTCTTCGGGACAGGGAACGATGGCTACACCTTC
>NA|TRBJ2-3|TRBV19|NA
CASSQTPDTQYF
TGTGCCAGTAGTCAAACACCAGATACGCAGTATTTT
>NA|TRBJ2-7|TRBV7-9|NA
CASSLAGGYEQYF
TGTGCCAGCAGCTTAGCGGGAGGCTACGAGCAGTACTTC
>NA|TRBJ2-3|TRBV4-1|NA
CASSQPTQGTSQYF
TGCGCCAGCAGCCAACCTACTCAGGGGACCTCGCAGTATTTT
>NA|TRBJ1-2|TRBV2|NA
CASSILQGNGYTF
TGTGCCAGCAGTATCTTACAGGGAAATGGCTACACCTTC
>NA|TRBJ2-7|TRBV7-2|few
CASSLELMGARRNEQYF
TGTGCCAGCAGCTTAGAGTTAATGGGGGCAAGGCGAAACGAGCAGTACTTC
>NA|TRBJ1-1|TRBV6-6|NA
CASSRTVNTEAFF
TGTGCCAGCAGCCGTACAGTGAACACTGAAGCTTTCTTT
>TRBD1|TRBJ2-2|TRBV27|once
CASSKGPGQGNTGELFF
TGTGCCAGCAGCAAGGGACCGGGACAGGGAAACACCGGGGAGCTGTTTTTT
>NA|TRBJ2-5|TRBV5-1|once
CASSLIVGETQYF
TGCGCCAGCAGCTTGATTGTTGGCGAGACCCAGTACTTC
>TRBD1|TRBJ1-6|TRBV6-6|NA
CASSNTGGYSPLHF
TGTGCCAGCAGCAATACAGGGGGTTATTCACCCCTCCACTTT
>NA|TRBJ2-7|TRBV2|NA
CASRRGLLSSPLKQYF
TGTGCCAGCCGCCGAGGGCTACTAAGTTCCCCTCTGAAGCAGTACTTC
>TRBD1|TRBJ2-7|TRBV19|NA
CASSRTTGPSYEQYF
TGTGCCAGTAGTAGAACGACAGGGCCCTCCTACGAGCAGTACTTC
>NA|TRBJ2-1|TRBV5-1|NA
CASSLGQGGGPPFF
TGCGCCAGCAGCTTGGGCCAGGGAGGAGGTCCACCGTTCTTC
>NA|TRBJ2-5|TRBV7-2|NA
CASSLVGGGGGTQYF
TGTGCCAGCAGCTTAGTAGGGGGTGGGGGGGGGACCCAGTACTTC
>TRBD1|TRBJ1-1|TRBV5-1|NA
CASSLIIGGGQGDSEAFF
TGCGCCAGCAGCTTGATCATAGGAGGGGGACAGGGGGACTCAGAAGCTTTCTTT
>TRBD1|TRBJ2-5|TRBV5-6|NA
CASSLNPGQETQYF
TGTGCCAGCAGCTTGAACCCGGGACAGGAGACCCAGTACTTC
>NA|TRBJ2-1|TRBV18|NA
CASSPPTKYNEQFF
TGTGCCAGCTCACCGCCGACAAAATACAATGAGCAGTTCTTC
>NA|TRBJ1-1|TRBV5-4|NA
CASSLAVLGRMNTEAFF
TGTGCCAGCAGCTTGGCCGTTCTTGGCAGGATGAACACTGAAGCTTTCTTT
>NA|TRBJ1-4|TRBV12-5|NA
CASARGLPINEKLFF
TGTGCTAGTGCTCGAGGACTGCCGATTAATGAAAAACTGTTTTTT
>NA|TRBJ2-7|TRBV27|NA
CASSFFASIDEQYF
TGTGCCAGCAGTTTCTTTGCTAGCATCGACGAGCAGTACTTC
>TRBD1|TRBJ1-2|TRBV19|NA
CASSIVPPGQGYGYTF
TGTGCCAGTAGTATAGTTCCTCCGGGACAGGGCTATGGCTACACCTTC
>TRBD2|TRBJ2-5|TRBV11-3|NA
CASSSGVAGVGETQYF
TGTGCCAGCAGCTCCGGGGTAGCGGGAGTTGGGGAGACCCAGTACTTC
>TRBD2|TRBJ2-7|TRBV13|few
CASSLLAGGLDEQYF
TGTGCCAGCAGCTTACTGGCGGGAGGGCTCGACGAGCAGTACTTC
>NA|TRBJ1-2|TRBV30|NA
CAWSARQVTYYGYTF
TGTGCCTGGAGTGCCCGACAGGTGACCTATTATGGCTACACCTTC
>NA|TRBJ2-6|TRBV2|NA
CASSRGPGGSGANVLTF
TGTGCCAGCAGCCGTGGCCCCGGGGGATCTGGGGCCAACGTCCTGACTTTC
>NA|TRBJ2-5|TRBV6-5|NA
CASSYSRETQYF
TGTGCCAGCAGTTACTCCCGAGAGACCCAGTACTTC
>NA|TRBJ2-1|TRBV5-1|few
CASSWGRNEQFF
TGCGCCAGCAGCTGGGGGAGGAATGAGCAGTTCTTC
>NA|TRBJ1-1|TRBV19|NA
CASSFRSSDTEAFF
TGTGCCAGTAGTTTTCGGTCGAGCGACACTGAAGCTTTCTTT
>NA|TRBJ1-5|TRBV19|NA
CASSGWGEREPQHF
TGTGCCAGTAGTGGTTGGGGGGAGAGAGAGCCCCAGCATTTT
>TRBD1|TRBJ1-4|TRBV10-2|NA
CASTQGARNEKLFF
TGCGCCAGCACCCAGGGGGCAAGGAATGAAAAACTGTTTTTT
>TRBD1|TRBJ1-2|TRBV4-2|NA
CASSQETGTHYGYTF
TGTGCCAGCAGCCAAGAGACAGGGACTCACTATGGCTACACCTTC
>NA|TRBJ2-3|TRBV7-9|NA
CASSSNDAVTQYF
TGTGCCAGCAGCTCAAACGACGCGGTAACGCAGTATTTT
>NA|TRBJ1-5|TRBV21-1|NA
CASSKGTGGQPQHF
TGTGCCAGCAGCAAAGGGACAGGTGGTCAGCCCCAGCATTTT
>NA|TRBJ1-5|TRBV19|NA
CASRQQVSNQPQHF
TGTGCCAGTCGTCAACAGGTTAGCAATCAGCCCCAGCATTTT
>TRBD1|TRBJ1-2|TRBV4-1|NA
CASSLRDRDRTGYTF
TGCGCCAGCAGCCTCCGGGACAGGGACAGGACTGGCTACACCTTC
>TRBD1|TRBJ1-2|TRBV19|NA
CASSTRTGGHYGYTF
TGTGCCAGTAGTACACGGACAGGGGGACACTATGGCTACACCTTC
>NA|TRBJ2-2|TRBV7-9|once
CASNEAGGMSEGLFF
TGTGCCAGCAACGAAGCGGGCGGGATGTCGGAAGGGCTGTTTTTT
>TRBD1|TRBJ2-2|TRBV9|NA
CASRDRGTGESQAYGGELFF
TGTGCCAGCAGGGATAGAGGGACAGGGGAATCCCAAGCCTACGGCGGGGAGCTGTTTTTT
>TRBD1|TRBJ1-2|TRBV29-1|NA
CSVEGGGARGYTF
TGCAGCGTTGAAGGAGGGGGCGCACGGGGCTACACCTTC
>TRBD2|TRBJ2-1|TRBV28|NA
CASSLVAGRNTYNEQFF
TGTGCCAGCAGTCTCGTAGCGGGGAGGAATACCTACAATGAGCAGTTCTTC
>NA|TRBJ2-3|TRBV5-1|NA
CASSFGGSPDTQYF
TGCGCCAGCAGCTTCGGCGGATCCCCAGATACGCAGTATTTT
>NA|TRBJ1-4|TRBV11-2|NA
CASSPWTVRSEKLFF
TGTGCCAGCAGCCCGTGGACAGTTCGTAGTGAAAAACTGTTTTTT
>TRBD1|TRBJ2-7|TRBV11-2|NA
CASTITGGYEQYF
TGTGCCAGCACAATTACAGGGGGCTACGAGCAGTACTTC
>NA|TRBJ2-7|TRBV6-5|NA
CASSFLGGYEQYF
TGTGCCAGCAGTTTTCTAGGCGGGTACGAGCAGTACTTC